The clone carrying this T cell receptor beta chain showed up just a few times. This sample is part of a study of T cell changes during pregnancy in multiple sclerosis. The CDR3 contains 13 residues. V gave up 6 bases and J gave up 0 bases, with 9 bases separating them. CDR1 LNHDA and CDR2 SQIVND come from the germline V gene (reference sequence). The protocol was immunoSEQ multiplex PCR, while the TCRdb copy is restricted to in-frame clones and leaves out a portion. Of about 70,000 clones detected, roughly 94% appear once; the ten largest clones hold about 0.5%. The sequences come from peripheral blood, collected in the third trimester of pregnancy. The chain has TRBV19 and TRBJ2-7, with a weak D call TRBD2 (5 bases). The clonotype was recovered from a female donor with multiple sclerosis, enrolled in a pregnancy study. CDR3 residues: CASSYGGSYEQYF. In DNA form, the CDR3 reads TGTGCCAGTAGCTACGGAGGCTCCTACGAGCAGTACTTC.